This passage covers 20 T cell receptor beta chains from one sample sequenced in a study of cytomegalovirus exposure and HLA in healthy donors. The PCR used 60 Vbeta and 13 Jbeta primers. Repertoires were generated with immunoSEQ multiplex PCR, while TCRdb's copy carries only in-frame clones and drops some. The sample lists tens of thousands of clones, around 80% seen once, with over 2% in the top ten. The sequenced sample was PBMCs. All receptors derive from a man aged 35 to 55 in good health and CMV-seronegative.

The chain links TRBV29-1 to TRBJ1-1; no firm D call. Between the trimmed V and J ends, which lost 6 bases and 0 bases, there was a span of 8 bases. The CDR3 runs 12 residues. Germline loops: CDR1 SQVTM, CDR2 ANQGSEA. The CDR3 spells CSVDKMNTEAFF. Here the CDR3 DNA reads TGCAGCGTCGACAAAATGAACACTGAAGCTTTCTTT. Supplemented by reference TRBV29-1 and TRBJ1-1, the full variable domain reads SAVISQKPSRDICQRGTSLTIQCQVDSQVTMMFWYRQQPGQSLTLIATANQGSEATYESGFVIDKFPISRPNLTFSTLTVSNMSPEDSSIYLCSVDKMNTEAFFGQGTRLTVV.

The rearrangement joins TRBV9 to TRBJ1-1; possibly TRBD1 for D (6 bases). The length of the CDR3 is 16 residues. V lost 0 bases and J lost 0, with 12 bases in between. Germline V gives CDR1 SGDLS, CDR2 YYNGEE. CDR3: CASSVALGAMNTEAFF. In DNA form, the CDR3 reads TGTGCCAGCAGCGTAGCTCTGGGGGCAATGAACACTGAAGCTTTCTTT.

The genes are TRBV19 and TRBJ1-1, with no clear D. Trimming took 3 bases from V and 3 from J, leaving 17 bases between them. The germline V gene has CDR1 LNHDA and CDR2 SQIVND (reference sequence). The CDR3 sequence is 16 residues long. CDR3 DNA sequence: TGTGCCAGTAGTATTCGGCCCCTAGCCCTGGACACTGAAGCTTTCTTT. Translated: CASSIRPLALDTEAFF.

The chain carries TRBV27 and TRBJ1-2; TRBD1 matches 10 bases. CDR1 MNHEY and CDR2 SMNVEV come from the germline V gene (reference sequence). The CDR3 length is 13 residues. V lost 6 bases and J lost 7; bases outside the gene matches: 5. CDR3 in amino acids: CASRPTGGSGYTF. The CDR3 DNA reads TGTGCCAGCAGACCGACAGGGGGCAGTGGCTACACCTTC.

The sample holds one count of this clone. The CDR3 bases are TGTGCCAGTAGTTCCCGGACAGGGCTCTTGGACACTGAAGCTTTCTTT. Amino acid sequence: CASSSRTGLLDTEAFF. The rearrangement joins TRBV19 to TRBJ1-1, with 8 nucleotides matching TRBD1. The CDR3 contains 16 residues. Germline-derived CDR1 and CDR2 are LNHDA and SQIVND (reference sequence). V dropped 5 bases and J dropped 3; count of bases not matched to a gene: 11.

The chain is built from TRBV6-1 and TRBJ1-2; 7 nucleotides align to TRBD1. Per the germline V gene, CDR1 is MNHNS and CDR2 is SASEGT. The junction had 7 bases not matched to a gene; V was cut back by 3 bases and J by 6 bases. The CDR3 runs to 14 residues. The CDR3 bases are TGTGCCAGCAGTGACACAGGGGCTAGGGATGGCTACACCTTC. Encoded protein: CASSDTGARDGYTF.

J is TRBJ1-1 and V is TRBV13, with 7 positions matching TRBD1. After removal of 4 bases from V and 4 bases from J, the junction contained 6 bases not matched to a gene. The length of the CDR3 is 14 residues. CDR1 and CDR2 (germline): PRHDT, FYEKMQ (reference sequence). The CDR3 loop reads CASSSDRDGTEAFF. CDR3 DNA: TGTGCCAGCAGCTCCGACAGGGACGGCACTGAAGCTTTCTTT.

Only a few counts were recorded for this clone. The gene calls are TRBV12-5 and TRBJ2-1; unclear D gene. The CDR3 has 12 amino acids. V lost 3 bases and J 10 bases, leaving 10 bases between the germline ends. Germline V lookup: CDR1 LGHNT, CDR2 FRNRAP. CDR3 in amino acids: CASGFGKTEQFF. CDR3 nucleotide sequence: TGTGCTAGTGGTTTTGGCAAAACCGAGCAGTTCTTC.

This chain connects TRBV5-6 to TRBJ2-3; the D is unclear. The germline CDR1 and CDR2 sequences are SGHDT and YYEEEE. This CDR3 comprises 12 residues. V was cut by 0 bases and J by 6 bases, with 5 bases left in between. In DNA form, the CDR3 reads TGTGCCAGCAGCTTGGGTCTTGATACGCAGTATTTT. Translated: CASSLGLDTQYF.

DNA for the CDR3: TGTGCCAGCAGCTTGGGAGTCCGTCGTGGGAACACTGAAGCTTTCTTT. Protein sequence: CASSLGVRRGNTEAFF. The chain recombines TRBV5-6 with TRBJ1-1, with D uncertain. CDR1 and CDR2 from the germline V gene are SGHDT and YYEEEE. Trimming stripped 0 bases from V and 1 base from J, with 13 bases between. This CDR3 contains 16 residues.

This clone has only one observation. This chain connects TRBV4-1 to TRBJ2-5; TRBD1 aligns across 7 bases. Germline V gene data show CDR1 as MGHRA and CDR2 as YSYEKL. The CDR3 is 17 residues long. V dropped 2 bases and J dropped 7; count of bases not matched to a gene: 16. The CDR3: CASSQLTGQGMFGTQYF. CDR3 nucleotide sequence: TGCGCCAGCAGCCAATTGACAGGGCAGGGGATGTTTGGGACCCAGTACTTC.

This chain joins TRBV5-6 and TRBJ2-1; possible D gene TRBD2, 6 bases. CDR1 SGHDT and CDR2 YYEEEE come from the germline V gene. The CDR3 is 14 residues long. Trimming shortened V by 4 bases and J by 4 bases, and 12 bases separated the two germline ends. The CDR3 nucleotides are TGTGCCAGCAGCCCAAACGGGGGTTACAATGAGCAGTTCTTC. Translation: CASSPNGGYNEQFF.

V usage is TRBV5-6 and J usage is TRBJ1-3; 7 nucleotides align to TRBD1. In germline, CDR1 is SGHDT, CDR2 YYEEEE. V trimming: 3 bases; J trimming: 5 bases; junction bases outside the gene matches: 14. This CDR3 contains 17 residues. The CDR3 nucleotides are TGTGCCAGCAGCTCGGGGGCTACAGGGGTATGGAGAAACACCATATATTTT. It translates to CASSSGATGVWRNTIYF.

The V and J genes are TRBV30 and TRBJ1-5, with a tentative D call TRBD1 (5 bases). Germline CDR1 is GTSNPN and CDR2 is SVGIG (reference sequence). Trimming took off 0 bases at V and 1 base at J, with 7 bases between the two ends. The CDR3 loop spans 14 amino acids. CDR3 loop: CAWSVSGSNQPQHF. The DNA of the CDR3 is TGTGCCTGGAGTGTCTCAGGGAGCAATCAGCCCCAGCATTTT.

This clone appeared a few times. In DNA form, the CDR3 reads TGCGCCAGCAGCGAATCCGGGACAGGGCACAATGAGCAGTTCTTC. Translated: CASSESGTGHNEQFF. This chain uses TRBV5-1 with TRBJ2-1, with 9 bases fitting TRBD1. The length of the CDR3 is 15 residues. After removal of 4 bases from V and 5 bases from J, the junction contained 7 bases not matched to a gene. Germline assignment: CDR1 SGHRS and CDR2 YFSETQ.

This clone came up many times. This chain joins TRBV30 and TRBJ1-1; no reliable D call. CDR1 and CDR2 (germline): GTSNPN, SVGIG (reference sequence). CDR3 length equals 11 residues. Trimming cost V 0 bases and J 6 bases, with 5 bases left between them. CDR3 nucleotides: TGTGCCTGGAGTGTACTCCCTGAAGCTTTCTTT. This gives the protein CAWSVLPEAFF.

The chain combines TRBV7-2 with TRBJ2-1, with no clear D. Germline loops: CDR1 SGHTA, CDR2 FQGNSA. The CDR3 is made up of 14 amino acids. The V and J ends lost 1 base and 8 bases respectively, with 12 bases between them. The chain's CDR3 is CASSLGQVIDEQFF. The CDR3 DNA sequence: TGTGCCAGCAGCTTAGGGCAGGTCATCGATGAGCAGTTCTTC.

For the CDR3, the DNA is TGTGCCAGCAGCCTAAGACAGAGCTATGGCTACACCTTC. Its translation: CASSLRQSYGYTF. The chain links TRBV14 to TRBJ1-2, with D possibly matching TRBD1 (5 bases). The CDR3 consists of 13 residues. Looked up from germline, CDR1 is SGHDN and CDR2 is FVKESK. Trimming removed 4 bases at V and 4 bases at J, with 10 bases between.

The gene calls are TRBV30 and TRBJ1-1; D is uncertain. V was pared by 3 bases and J by 1 base, with 9 bases between. The CDR3 is 13 residues long. Germline values: CDR1 GTSNPN, CDR2 SVGIG (reference sequence). CDR3 loop: CAWRDRGNTEAFF. The CDR3 DNA sequence: TGTGCCTGGAGGGATCGAGGGAACACTGAAGCTTTCTTT. Full variable domain (outside the CDR3, taken from reference TRBV30 and TRBJ1-1): SQTIHQWPATLVQPVGSPLSLECTVEGTSNPNLYWYRQAAGRGLQLLFYSVGIGQISSEVPQNLSASRPQDRQFILSSKKLLLSDSGFYLCAWRDRGNTEAFFGQGTRLTVV.

The chain uses TRBV6-1 and TRBJ1-5, with 7 nucleotides matching TRBD1. CDR3 length: 16 residues. Germline V gene data show CDR1 as MNHNS and CDR2 as SASEGT. V was clipped by 0 bases and J by 6 bases; unmatched bases: 8. The CDR3 DNA sequence: TGTGCCAGCAGTGAAGCGAAAACAGGGGTAGGTCAGCCCCAGCATTTT. Translation: CASSEAKTGVGQPQHF.